One and the same sample provided the 26 T cell receptor beta chains below, sequenced in a study of cytomegalovirus exposure and HLA in healthy donors. PCR amplification relied on 60 Vbeta primers (plus 13 Jbeta primers). Clones were read by immunoSEQ multiplex PCR, and TCRdb kept only the in-frame ones, dropping some. Counted here are approximately 140,000 clones, under 75% occurring once; the ten biggest clones make up roughly 7%. The sequenced sample was PBMCs. These receptors were collected from a woman aged 55-69 years in good health and CMV-seropositive.

The chain recombines TRBV29-1 with TRBJ1-2, with 8 bases aligning to TRBD1. The V gene end was trimmed by 6 bases and the J gene end by 7 bases; junction bases not matched to a gene: 4. Per germline, CDR1 SQVTM and CDR2 ANQGSEA. The CDR3 is made up of 11 amino acids. Here the CDR3 reads CSVPTGVGYTF. CDR3 nucleotides: TGCAGCGTGCCGACAGGGGTTGGCTACACCTTC.

This sequence joins TRBV10-3 and TRBJ1-2; no reliable D call. Germline V gene lookup returns CDR1 ENHRY and CDR2 SYGVKD. V lost 3 bases, J lost 4 bases, and 12 bases lay in between. CDR3 length: 14 amino acids. This CDR3 reads CAISDPPDSYGYTF. In nucleotides, the CDR3 is TGTGCCATCAGTGATCCCCCAGACTCCTATGGCTACACCTTC.

The chain joins TRBV7-9 to TRBJ1-1; TRBD1 is a possible D gene (6 bases). The CDR3 has 13 amino acids. CDR1 is SEHNR and CDR2 is FQNEAQ in the germline V gene (reference sequence). V was clipped by 1 base and J by 11 bases, with 14 bases between them. The CDR3 DNA is TGTGCCAGCAGCTTAGGTTCCATCCAGGGGGCTTTCTTT. As protein: CASSLGSIQGAFF.

This clone has just a few counts. V gene TRBV7-2 combines with J gene TRBJ1-2; D uncertain. Trimming stripped 5 bases from V and 4 bases from J, with 8 bases between. CDR1 and CDR2 from the germline V gene are SGHTA and FQGNSA. The CDR3 length is 12 residues. Written as DNA, the CDR3 is TGTGCCAGCAGCGAAGGAGCCTATGGCTACACCTTC. It is translated as CASSEGAYGYTF. Full variable domain (rest looked up from reference TRBV7-2 and TRBJ1-2): GAGVSQSPSNKVTEKGKDVELRCDPISGHTALYWYRQSLGQGLEFLIYFQGNSAPDKSGLPSDRFSAERTGGSVSTLTIQRTQQEDSAVYLCASSEGAYGYTFGSGTRLTVV.

The table lists this clone with a few counts. V and J are TRBV11-3 and TRBJ2-2, with 7 bases matching TRBD1. Germline CDR1 reads SGHNT; CDR2 reads YENEEA. The CDR3 is 14 amino acids. V lost 5 bases and J lost 6; bases outside the gene matches: 6. The CDR3 sequence is CASSITGAAGELFF. In DNA form, the CDR3 reads TGTGCCAGCAGCATTACAGGGGCGGCCGGGGAGCTGTTTTTT.

Of note for this clone: The junction does not match germline at one end; this may be a read error. This rearrangement joins TRBV7-3 to TRBJ1-2; 7 bases map to TRBD1. The germline V gene has CDR1 SGHTA and CDR2 FQGTGA. CDR3 length: 13 residues. The CDR3 DNA reads TGTGCCAGCAGCCCCGGGACACAGGGGCCCTTATACTTC. Protein: CASSPGTQGPLYF.

The chain joins TRBV28 to TRBJ1-2, with 8 bases identical to TRBD1. CDR3 size: 15 residues. Germline-derived CDR1 and CDR2 are MDHEN and SYDVKM. The junction had 8 bases not matched to a gene; V was cut back by 4 bases and J by 4 bases. This chain's CDR3 is CASSSNPGQGYGYTF. In DNA, the CDR3 is TGTGCCAGCAGTTCCAATCCCGGACAGGGCTATGGCTACACCTTC.

The rearrangement uses TRBV7-9 and TRBJ1-1, with D maybe TRBD1 (5 bases). The CDR3 loop spans 15 amino acids. Trimming removed 1 base from V and 5 bases from J, with 14 bases in between. CDR1 and CDR2 (germline): SEHNR, FQNEAQ (reference sequence). CDR3 residues: CASSLGHPGGTEAFF. CDR3 coding DNA: TGTGCCAGCAGCTTAGGGCATCCCGGGGGGACTGAAGCTTTCTTT.

About this clone itself: The same CDR3 can be traced to other DNA sequences in this sample. The rearrangement links TRBV27 to TRBJ1-2, with TRBD1 identical over 10 bases. The length of the CDR3 is 13 residues. V lost 8 bases and J lost 2; bases outside the gene matches: 2. The V gene's germline CDR1 is MNHEY and CDR2 SMNVEV (reference sequence). CDR3 loop: CASSTGGNYGYTF. The CDR3 DNA sequence: TGTGCCAGCTCGACAGGGGGCAACTATGGCTACACCTTC.

The chain is built from TRBV9 and TRBJ2-1; 8 bases are a match to TRBD2. V shed 4 bases, J shed 7 bases, and the junction held 7 bases outside the gene matches. CDR1 SGDLS and CDR2 YYNGEE come from the germline V gene. This CDR3 spans 14 amino acids. Here the CDR3 DNA reads TGTGCCAGCAGCTCTTCGGGGGGGCGAAATGAGCAGTTCTTC. Amino acids: CASSSSGGRNEQFF.

The gene calls are TRBV19 and TRBJ2-1, with D possibly matching TRBD2 (5 bases). Germline assignment: CDR1 LNHDA and CDR2 SQIVND (reference sequence). This CDR3 region has 15 residues. With 6 bases removed from V and 4 bases from J, the gap between germline ends came to 16 bases. CDR3 bases: TGTGCCAGTAGCTCCCCCCGGGGTTATTACAATGAGCAGTTCTTC. Protein sequence: CASSSPRGYYNEQFF.

V gene TRBV29-1 combines with J gene TRBJ1-1, with 7 nucleotides matching TRBD1. The V and J ends lost 6 bases and 0 bases, in that order; junction bases with no gene match: 7. CDR3 length: 14 residues. CDR1 is SQVTM, CDR2 ANQGSEA, per germline. Written as DNA, the CDR3 is TGCAGCGTCACAGGGGCGCCCGTGAACACTGAAGCTTTCTTT. Encoded protein: CSVTGAPVNTEAFF.

V gene TRBV10-3 combines with J gene TRBJ1-2; tentatively, D is TRBD1 (6 bases). CDR3 size: 14 residues. The V and J ends lost 6 bases and 7 bases respectively, with 18 bases between them. CDR1 is ENHRY, CDR2 SYGVKD, per germline. CDR3 bases: TGTGCCATCAGCAGTCAGGGGCGCGACAGTGGCTACACCTTC. It specifies CAISSQGRDSGYTF.

The chain links TRBV7-6 to TRBJ2-5, with 8 nucleotides matching TRBD1. J gave up 1 base and V 1 base, and 5 bases lay outside the gene matches. Per the germline V gene, CDR1 is SGHVS and CDR2 is FNYEAQ. This CDR3 contains 16 residues. The CDR3 DNA reads TGTGCCAGCAGCTTAGTATACAGGGGGAGCCAAGAGACCCAGTACTTC. As protein: CASSLVYRGSQETQYF.

The chain recombines TRBV6-5 with TRBJ2-5; 11 bases are shared with TRBD1. V was clipped by 9 bases and J by 4 bases; unmatched bases: 4. The CDR3 length is 13 residues. Looked up from germline, CDR1 is MNHEY and CDR2 is SVGAGI. The CDR3 sequence: CASRTGGAETQYF. CDR3 nucleotides: TGTGCCAGTCGGACAGGGGGCGCAGAGACCCAGTACTTC.

The chain combines TRBV7-2 with TRBJ2-1; D is unclear. Germline V gene sequence: CDR1 SGHTA, CDR2 FQGNSA. CDR3 length: 13 residues. The V end was cut by 5 bases, the J end by 8 bases, with 13 bases between. The CDR3 DNA is TGTGCCAGCAGCCTCTCTAGTAGCCATGAGCAGTTCTTC. It encodes CASSLSSSHEQFF.

The table lists this clone with a count of one. The V and J genes are TRBV7-2 and TRBJ1-1, with 8 positions matching TRBD1. The V and J ends lost 2 bases and 5 bases, in that order; junction bases with no gene match: 4. Germline V gene lookup returns CDR1 SGHTA and CDR2 FQGNSA. CDR3 length equals 14 residues. The CDR3 region has the DNA TGTGCCAGCAGCTTACAGGGGGCTGGTACTGAAGCTTTCTTT. The encoded protein is CASSLQGAGTEAFF.

This rearrangement joins TRBV7-7 to TRBJ2-1; D gene unclear. The CDR3 has 13 residues. Between the trimmed V and J ends, which lost 0 bases and 8 bases, there was a span of 8 bases. Per germline, CDR1 SSHAT and CDR2 FNYEAQ (reference sequence). CDR3 in amino acids: CASSLARFDEQFF. CDR3 coding DNA: TGTGCCAGCAGCTTAGCTAGATTTGATGAGCAGTTCTTC.

This chain joins TRBV7-2 and TRBJ2-1, with TRBD2 matching 10 bases. Germline V gene data show CDR1 as SGHTA and CDR2 as FQGNSA. The CDR3 extends over 17 amino acids. V lost 0 bases to trimming and J lost 7 bases; unmatched junction nucleotides: 9. Here the CDR3 DNA reads TGTGCCAGCAGCTTAGCAGCCTTAGCGGGAGGAGGGAATGAGCAGTTCTTC. Protein: CASSLAALAGGGNEQFF.

The rearrangement links TRBV10-3 to TRBJ2-1, with TRBD2 identical over 13 bases. The germline gives CDR1 ENHRY, CDR2 SYGVKD. V gave up 3 bases and J gave up 7 bases; unmatched junction bases: 9. This CDR3 is 17 amino acids long. The DNA of the CDR3 is TGTGCCATCAGTGAAACTAGCGGGAGGGCCTCGGGGAATGAGCAGTTCTTC. Encoded protein: CAISETSGRASGNEQFF.

The V gene is TRBV7-3, the J gene TRBJ1-5; tentatively, D is TRBD1 (6 bases). The CDR3 sequence is 17 residues long. CDR1 is SGHTA, CDR2 FQGTGA, per germline. Trimming cost V 7 bases and J 0 bases, with 19 bases left between them. The CDR3 here is CASTREGGRYSNQPQHF. CDR3 coding DNA: TGTGCCAGCACTCGGGAGGGGGGCAGGTATAGCAATCAGCCCCAGCATTTT.

V gene TRBV7-2 combines with J gene TRBJ1-4, with 7 bases lining up with TRBD1. Germline trimming cut 5 bases from V and 8 bases from J; bases unmatched to any gene: 8. Germline CDR1 is SGHTA and CDR2 is FQGNSA. The CDR3 has 14 residues. The CDR3 DNA follows: TGTGCCAGCAGCCCCACAGGGGAGGAGGAAAAACTGTTTTTT. Its translation is CASSPTGEEEKLFF.

In this sample, this clone turned up a few times. CDR3 in amino acids: CSATGTLNEQYF. CDR3 in DNA: TGCAGCGCGACCGGGACACTTAACGAGCAGTACTTC. The chain uses TRBV29-1 and TRBJ2-7; TRBD1 might be the D (6 bases). Trimming took off 7 bases at V and 5 bases at J, with 15 bases between the two ends. Germline-derived CDR1 and CDR2 are SQVTM and ANQGSEA. The CDR3 has 12 residues.

The rearrangement links TRBV29-1 to TRBJ2-2; TRBD2 agrees at 13 bases. Trimming cost V 5 bases and J 7 bases; bases outside gene matches: 7. This CDR3 spans 15 amino acids. Germline V gene lookup returns CDR1 SQVTM and CDR2 ANQGSEA. The CDR3 reads CSVSGLAGVVGELFF. The CDR3 bases are TGCAGCGTTTCCGGACTAGCGGGAGTTGTCGGGGAGCTGTTTTTT.

This clone turned up a few times. Its ends do not fully match the called genes, so a read error is possible. This chain links TRBV7-7 with TRBJ2-2; 9 nucleotides align to TRBD2. The CDR3 is made up of 15 amino acids. Germline CDR1 SSHAT, CDR2 FNYEAQ (reference sequence). CDR3 region: CASSSTSGNTGELFF. The CDR3 nucleotides are TGTGCTAGCAGCTCGACTAGCGGGAACACCGGGGAGCTGTTTTTT.

This chain links TRBV5-1 with TRBJ1-1; 8 bases fit TRBD1. The J segment lost 1 base and the V segment lost 0 bases, leaving 2 bases of the junction unmatched. The germline V gene encodes CDR1 SGHRS and CDR2 YFSETQ. The CDR3 sequence is 15 residues long. This CDR3 is CASSLGGTGNTEAFF. CDR3 in DNA: TGCGCCAGCAGCTTGGGGGGGACAGGGAACACTGAAGCTTTCTTT.